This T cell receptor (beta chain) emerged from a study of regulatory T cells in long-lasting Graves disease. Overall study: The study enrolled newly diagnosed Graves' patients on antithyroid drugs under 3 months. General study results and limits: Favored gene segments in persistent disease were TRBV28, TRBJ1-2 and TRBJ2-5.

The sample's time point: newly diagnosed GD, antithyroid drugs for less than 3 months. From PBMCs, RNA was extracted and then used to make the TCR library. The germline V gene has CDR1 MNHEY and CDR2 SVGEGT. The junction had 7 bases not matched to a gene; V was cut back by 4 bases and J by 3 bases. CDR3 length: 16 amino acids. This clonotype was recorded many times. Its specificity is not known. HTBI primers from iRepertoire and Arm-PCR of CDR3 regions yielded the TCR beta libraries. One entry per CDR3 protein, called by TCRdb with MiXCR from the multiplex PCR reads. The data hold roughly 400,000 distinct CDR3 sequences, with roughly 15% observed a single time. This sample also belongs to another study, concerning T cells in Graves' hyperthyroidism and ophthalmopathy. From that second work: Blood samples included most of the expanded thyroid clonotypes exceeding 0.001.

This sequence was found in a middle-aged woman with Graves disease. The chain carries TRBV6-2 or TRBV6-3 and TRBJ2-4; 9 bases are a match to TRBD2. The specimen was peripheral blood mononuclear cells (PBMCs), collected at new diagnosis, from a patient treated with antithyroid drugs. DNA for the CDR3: TGTGCCAGCAGTTTCCAACTAGCGGGCAACAAAAACATTCAGTACTTC. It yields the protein CASSFQLAGNKNIQYF.